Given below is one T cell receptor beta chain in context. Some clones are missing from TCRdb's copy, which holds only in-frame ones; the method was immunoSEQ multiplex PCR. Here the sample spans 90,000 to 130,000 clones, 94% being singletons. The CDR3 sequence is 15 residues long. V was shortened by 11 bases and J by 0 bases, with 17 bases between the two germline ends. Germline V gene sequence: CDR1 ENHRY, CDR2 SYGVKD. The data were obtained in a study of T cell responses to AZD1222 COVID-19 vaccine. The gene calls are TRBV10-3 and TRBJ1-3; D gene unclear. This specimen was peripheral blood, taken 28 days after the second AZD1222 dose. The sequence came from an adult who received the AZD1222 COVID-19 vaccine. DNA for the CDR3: TGTGCCCCAAGGCCCCGTATAAGCTCTGGAAACACCATATATTTT. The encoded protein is CAPRPRISSGNTIYF.